The TCR beta chain described here comes from a study of long-term antiretroviral therapy in people with HIV. Survey-level immunoSEQ v3.0 assays were run. Here immunoSEQ multiplex PCR was the method, and the copy in TCRdb shows in-frame clones only, minus some. The repertoire holds around 25,000 clones, 80% to 85% seen once, with 16% in the top ten. V was trimmed by 5 bases and J by 9 bases, leaving 11 bases between them. From germline, CDR1 is MNHEY and CDR2 SVGAGI. The length of the CDR3 is 12 residues. V and J are TRBV6-5 and TRBJ2-1; D possibly uses TRBD1 or TRBD2 (5 bases each). This receptor was obtained from a woman younger than 30 with HIV. The sequences come from unsorted PBMCs, collected at the start of antiretroviral therapy, before treatment. For the CDR3, the DNA is TGTGCCAGCAGTCACGCAGGGAGTGAGCAGTTCTTC. Protein product: CASSHAGSEQFF.